The clone carrying this TCR beta chain was observed a few times. The antigen is not known. Individual cDNA molecules received unique molecular identifiers. TCRdb re-called the 5' RACE reads with MiXCR, one entry per CDR3 protein. In the table there are 60,000 to 75,000 distinct CDR3 sequences, more than 3.5% of which are singletons. This sample is part of a study of early T cells in non-severe SARS-CoV-2 infection. Whole-study results and caveats: The VDJdb matching leaned toward anti-spike CD8 responses and overlooked private and CD4 specificities.

V lost 4 bases and J lost 0, with 14 bases in between. The CDR3 is 15 amino acids. Germline V gene sequence: CDR1 SGHRS, CDR2 YFSETQ. This TCR derives from an adult who was a healthcare worker with PCR-confirmed SARS-CoV-2 infection or an uninfected control (not recorded which). The donor label of this sample is uncertain. The sequenced sample was whole blood, obtained at baseline. This chain connects TRBV5-1 to TRBJ2-7; D perhaps matches TRBD2 (5 bases). The CDR3 loop is CASSVEESNSYEQYF. In DNA form, the CDR3 reads TGCGCCAGCAGCGTGGAGGAATCAAACTCCTACGAGCAGTACTTC.